This TCR beta chain appears in the sequencing data of a study of blood T cell repertoires in COVID-19. In the study overall: Samples representing acute and convalescent COVID-19 were sourced from the United States, Italy and Spain. The analysed material was cDNA or gDNA that came from T cells, B-cell-depleted T cells, or PBMCs.

Methods used by the authors: Amplification with reference gene primers provided the estimates of nucleated cell counts. Sequenced by immunoSEQ multiplex PCR; TCRdb stores in-frame clones only, minus some. V, J and clone size derive from that table, while D and trimming were established from the DNA sequence. The table records about 220,000 clones, 75% to 90% of them present only once. V dropped 2 bases and J dropped 3 bases, with 16 bases sitting between them. Germline CDR1 SGHTA, CDR2 FQGNSA. The CDR3 is 16 amino acids. Seattle enrolled patients during active infection and tracked them longitudinally.

The gene calls are TRBV7-2 and TRBJ1-2, with no clear D. This receptor was taken from a woman aged 70-85 years with COVID-19, enrolled during active disease. The material sequenced was peripheral blood. The CDR3 reads CASSLPASGNYYGYTF. The DNA for the CDR3 is TGTGCCAGCAGCTTACCCGCCTCGGGGAACTACTATGGCTACACCTTC.